The 18 T cell receptor beta chains listed next were all sequenced from one sample in a study of T-cell reconstitution after alpha-beta-depleted transplantation in children. Construction of the TCRbeta library involved unique molecular identifiers. MiXCR, run by TCRdb on the PCR reads, gives a single entry per CDR3 protein. The sample lists around 370,000 distinct CDR3 sequences, about a sixth occurring once. Sequences were derived from PBMCs, mostly from graft donor cells, sampled 360 days after TCRalphabeta/CD19-depleted stem cell transplant. The receptors were gathered from a male patient between 2 and 10 years old who had a stem cell transplant for acute lymphoblastic leukemia, so the T cells may come from the graft donor.

This clonotype was seen more than once but under ten times. The V and J genes are TRBV29-1 and TRBJ2-1; 8 nucleotides line up with TRBD2. CDR1 and CDR2 from the germline V gene are SQVTM and ANQGSEA. The junction had 11 bases not matched to a gene; V was cut back by 5 bases and J by 5 bases. The length of the CDR3 is 15 residues. The CDR3 sequence is CSVRSGGAWDNEQFF. In DNA, the CDR3 is TGCAGCGTTAGGTCGGGAGGGGCATGGGACAATGAGCAGTTCTTC.

The chain combines TRBV7-9 with TRBJ2-7; D possibly corresponds to TRBD1 (5 bases). This CDR3 is 14 amino acids long. CDR1 is SEHNR, CDR2 FQNEAQ, per germline (reference sequence). V dropped 4 bases and J dropped 2 bases, with 12 bases sitting between them. This CDR3 is CASSSRQPPYEQYF. The CDR3 DNA sequence: TGTGCCAGCAGCTCCCGACAGCCCCCCTACGAGCAGTACTTC.

The chain links TRBV13 to TRBJ1-6, with 7 nucleotides matching TRBD1. This CDR3 is built from 14 residues. In germline, CDR1 is PRHDT, CDR2 FYEKMQ (reference sequence). J lost 8 bases, V lost 5 bases, and 6 bases had no gene match. The CDR3 here is CASSMRQGDSPLHF. DNA for the CDR3: TGTGCCAGCAGCATGAGACAGGGCGATTCACCCCTCCACTTT.

This clonotype was counted only a few times. Germline and junction disagree at one end, which may indicate a read error. CDR3 sequence: CASSFPPRFTGELFF. In DNA form, the CDR3 reads TGTGCTAGCAGCTTCCCCCCCAGGTTTACCGGGGAGCTGTTTTTT. The genes are TRBV7-7 and TRBJ2-2, with no clear D. The CDR3 is made up of 15 amino acids. Germline CDR1 reads SSHAT; CDR2 reads FNYEAQ (reference sequence).

The chain joins TRBV7-2 to TRBJ2-1; D call uncertain. V lost 5 bases and J 0 bases, leaving 11 bases between the germline ends. There are 15 residues in the CDR3. Germline V gene sequence: CDR1 SGHTA, CDR2 FQGNSA. The CDR3 nucleotides read TGTGCCAGCAGCGGCGGACCTAGCTCCTACAATGAGCAGTTCTTC. This translates into CASSGGPSSYNEQFF. Filled out from reference TRBV7-2 and TRBJ2-1, the complete variable domain reads GAGVSQSPSNKVTEKGKDVELRCDPISGHTALYWYRQSLGQGLEFLIYFQGNSAPDKSGLPSDRFSAERTGGSVSTLTIQRTQQEDSAVYLCASSGGPSSYNEQFFGPGTRLTVL.

This clonotype was observed at least ten times. V is TRBV10-3 and J is TRBJ2-5, with 9 bases identical to TRBD1. This CDR3 comprises 14 residues. The V gene's germline CDR1 is ENHRY and CDR2 SYGVKD. With 6 bases clipped from V and 2 bases from J, the junction kept 4 bases outside the gene matches. In nucleotides, the CDR3 is TGTGCCATCAGGCCACAGGGGGCTCAAGAGACCCAGTACTTC. Residues: CAIRPQGAQETQYF.

The chain couples TRBV20-1 to TRBJ1-2; D unclear. V was shortened by 5 bases and J by 4 bases, with 8 bases between the two germline ends. Germline V gene data show CDR1 as DFQATT and CDR2 as SNEGSKA (reference sequence). The CDR3 has 11 amino acids. The CDR3 bases are TGCAGTGCTCTGGACGGCTATGGCTACACCTTC. It codes for CSALDGYGYTF.

V and J are TRBV7-3 and TRBJ2-7, with TRBD2 identical over 10 bases. With 1 base clipped from V and 0 bases from J, the junction kept 0 bases outside the gene matches. Germline V gene sequence: CDR1 SGHTA, CDR2 FQGTGA. The CDR3 runs 15 residues. The CDR3 DNA follows: TGTGCCAGCAGCTTAAAGCGGGAGGGCTCCTACGAGCAGTACTTC. It codes for CASSLKREGSYEQYF.

This clonotype showed up just a few times. The rearrangement joins TRBV27 to TRBJ1-3; D is ambiguous. This CDR3 has 13 residues. The germline V gene encodes CDR1 MNHEY and CDR2 SMNVEV (reference sequence). Trimming left V 4 bases short and J 0 bases short, with 4 bases between. The CDR3 nucleotides are TGTGCCAGCAGTTCTTTCTCTGGAAACACCATATATTTT. Amino acids: CASSSFSGNTIYF.

This clonotype has a handful of counts. The V call is TRBV3-1, the J call TRBJ1-6; 7 positions match TRBD1. Germline values: CDR1 LGHDT, CDR2 YNNKEL (reference sequence). Losses at the gene ends were 3 bases for V and 10 bases for J; bases not matched to a gene: 6. This CDR3 spans 14 amino acids. The CDR3 loop reads CASSHPTGHSPLHF. CDR3 nucleotide sequence: TGTGCCAGCAGCCACCCGACAGGGCACTCACCCCTCCACTTT.

Many counts were recorded for this clonotype. The V gene is TRBV28, the J gene TRBJ2-4, with TRBD1 matching 9 bases. The V segment lost 5 bases and the J segment 8 bases; nucleotides outside the gene matches: 7. Germline V gene data show CDR1 as MDHEN and CDR2 as SYDVKM. CDR3 length equals 14 residues. DNA for the CDR3: TGTGCCAGCAGTATACTCCGGGACAGGGACATTCAGTACTTC. It encodes CASSILRDRDIQYF.

The chain has TRBV19 and TRBJ2-2; D ambiguous. CDR3 length: 13 amino acids. The germline CDR1 and CDR2 sequences are LNHDA and SQIVND (reference sequence). V was cut by 3 bases and J by 6 bases, with 8 bases left in between. The chain's CDR3 is CASSISFPGELFF. Here the CDR3 DNA reads TGTGCCAGTAGTATCAGTTTTCCCGGGGAGCTGTTTTTT. The full variable domain, rest sourced from reference TRBV19 and TRBJ2-2, is DGGITQSPKYLFRKEGQNVTLSCEQNLNHDAMYWYRQDPGQGLRLIYYSQIVNDFQKGDIAEGYSVSREKKESFPLTVTSAQKNPTAFYLCASSISFPGELFFGEGSRLTVL.

This clonotype was counted between two and nine times. V usage is TRBV20-1 and J usage is TRBJ2-7, with 8 bases fitting TRBD2. V lost 5 bases to trimming and J lost 0 bases; unmatched junction nucleotides: 6. Per the germline V gene, CDR1 is DFQATT and CDR2 is SNEGSKA (reference sequence). The CDR3 runs 14 residues. The CDR3 here is CSARVAGSSYEQYF. The CDR3 bases are TGCAGTGCTCGCGTAGCGGGAAGCTCCTACGAGCAGTACTTC.

In this sample, this clonotype turned up a few times. V and J are TRBV7-2 and TRBJ2-3, with TRBD2 identical over 8 bases. The CDR3 loop spans 14 amino acids. V shed 5 bases, J shed 2 bases, and the junction held 3 bases outside the gene matches. Germline V gene data show CDR1 as SGHTA and CDR2 as FQGNSA. The CDR3 DNA is TGTGCCAGCAGCCCACTAGCGGACACAGATACGCAGTATTTT. It is translated as CASSPLADTDTQYF. The entire variable domain, with the rest obtained from reference TRBV7-2 and TRBJ2-3, is as follows: GAGVSQSPSNKVTEKGKDVELRCDPISGHTALYWYRQSLGQGLEFLIYFQGNSAPDKSGLPSDRFSAERTGGSVSTLTIQRTQQEDSAVYLCASSPLADTDTQYFGPGTRLTVL.

This clonotype has just a few counts. V usage is TRBV28 and J usage is TRBJ2-1; D is unclear. The CDR3 has 15 amino acids. Trimming cost V 6 bases and J 4 bases, with 16 bases left between them. Germline V gives CDR1 MDHEN, CDR2 SYDVKM. Written as DNA, the CDR3 is TGTGCCAGCAGCGTGACGTTTAGACTTTACAATGAGCAGTTCTTC. Its protein product is CASSVTFRLYNEQFF.

A few counts support this clonotype. V and J are TRBV10-1 and TRBJ2-3, with D possibly TRBD2 on 5 matching bases. Germline CDR1 and CDR2: WNHNN and SYGVQD (reference sequence). The V gene lost 0 bases and the J gene lost 5 bases, with 12 bases spanning the gap. This CDR3 is 15 amino acids long. The CDR3 region has the DNA TGCGCCAGCAGTGAGTCGAGGAGGAGAGGAGATACGCAGTATTTT. This gives the protein CASSESRRRGDTQYF.

This chain joins TRBV27 and TRBJ1-1; no firm D call. The CDR3 extends over 14 amino acids. Germline loops: CDR1 MNHEY, CDR2 SMNVEV (reference sequence). V was pared by 6 bases and J by 1 base, with 12 bases between. CDR3 loop: CASRFDGWNTEAFF. For the CDR3, the DNA is TGTGCCAGCAGGTTCGACGGTTGGAACACTGAAGCTTTCTTT.

The V gene is TRBV12-3 or TRBV12-4, the J gene TRBJ2-7; D uncertain. Trimming cost V 6 bases and J 7 bases, with 13 bases left between them. The CDR3 is made up of 12 amino acids. The chain's CDR3 is CASSISYGEQYF. The CDR3 nucleotides are TGTGCCAGCAGCATCTCATACGGGGAGCAGTACTTC.